The clone carrying this T cell receptor beta chain appeared a few times. One entry per CDR3 protein, called by TCRdb with MiXCR from the 5' RACE reads. The data show fewer than 250,000 distinct CDR3 sequences, 30% to 40% seen once. The source of the sample is a study of CD8 T cells in ankylosing spondylitis. Germline V CDR1 and CDR2: SQVTM, ANQGSEA. The V end lost 5 bases, the J end lost 5 bases, and 9 bases lay between the germline ends. The CDR3 totals 11 residues. This chain connects TRBV29-1 to TRBJ1-1; no firm D call. This receptor was identified in a male donor with ankylosing spondylitis or in good health (not recorded which). Sequencing input: blood, either unsorted or a sorted T cell fraction (not recorded which). The CDR3 here is CSVPISTEAFF. For the CDR3, the DNA is TGCAGCGTTCCTATTAGTACTGAAGCTTTCTTT.